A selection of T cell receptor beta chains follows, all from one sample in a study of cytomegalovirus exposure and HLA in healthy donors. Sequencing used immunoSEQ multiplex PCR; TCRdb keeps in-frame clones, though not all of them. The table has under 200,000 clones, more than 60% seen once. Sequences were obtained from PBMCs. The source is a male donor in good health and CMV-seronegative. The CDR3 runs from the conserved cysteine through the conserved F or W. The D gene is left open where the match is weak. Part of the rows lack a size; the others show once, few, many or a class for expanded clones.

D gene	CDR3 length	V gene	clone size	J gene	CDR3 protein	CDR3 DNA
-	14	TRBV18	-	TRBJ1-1	CASSPDYLIGEAFF	TGTGCCAGCTCACCGGACTATCTAATTGGAGAAGCTTTCTTT
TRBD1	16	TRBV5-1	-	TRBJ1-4	CASSWTPGQGGEKLFF	TGCGCCAGCAGCTGGACGCCGGGACAGGGCGGTGAAAAACTGTTTTTT
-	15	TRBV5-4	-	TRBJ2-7	CASSLKAGGDYEQYF	TGTGCCAGCAGCTTGAAGGCAGGAGGGGACTACGAGCAGTACTTC
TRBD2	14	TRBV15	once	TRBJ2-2	CATSGREEVGELFF	TGTGCCACCAGCGGACGGGAGGAGGTCGGGGAGCTGTTTTTT
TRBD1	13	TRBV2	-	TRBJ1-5	CASSRGENQPQHF	TGTGCCAGCAGCAGGGGGGAAAATCAGCCCCAGCATTTT
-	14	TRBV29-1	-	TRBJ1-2	CSVGTGGKRYGYTF	TGCAGCGTGGGGACGGGAGGGAAGCGCTATGGCTACACCTTC
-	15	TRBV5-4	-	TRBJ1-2	CASRGGSGGAHGYTF	TGTGCCAGCAGGGGGGGGAGCGGGGGCGCTCATGGCTACACCTTC
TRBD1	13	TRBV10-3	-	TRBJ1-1	CAISTGGNTEAFF	TGTGCCATCAGCACAGGGGGGAACACTGAAGCTTTCTTT
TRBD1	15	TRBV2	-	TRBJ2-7	CASSDWDRGDYEQYF	TGTGCCAGCAGTGATTGGGACAGGGGGGACTACGAGCAGTACTTC
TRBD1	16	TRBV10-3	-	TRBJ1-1	CAISDPPARGDTEAFF	TGTGCCATCAGTGACCCGCCCGCCAGGGGGGACACCGAAGCTTTCTTT
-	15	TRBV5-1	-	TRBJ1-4	CASSLVPATNEKLFF	TGCGCCAGCAGCTTGGTCCCCGCAACTAATGAAAAACTGTTTTTT
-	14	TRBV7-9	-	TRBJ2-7	CASTLGESSYEQYF	TGTGCCAGCACCCTCGGGGAAAGCTCCTACGAGCAGTACTTC
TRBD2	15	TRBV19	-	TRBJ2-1	CASSTGTSGVNEQFF	TGTGCCAGTAGCACCGGGACTAGCGGGGTTAATGAGCAGTTCTTC
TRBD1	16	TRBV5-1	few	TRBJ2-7	CASSPVPGGFLYEQYF	TGCGCCAGCAGCCCCGTCCCAGGGGGCTTTCTTTACGAGCAGTACTTC
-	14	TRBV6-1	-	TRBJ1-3	CASSARADGNTIYF	TGTGCCAGCAGTGCGAGGGCCGATGGAAACACCATATATTTT
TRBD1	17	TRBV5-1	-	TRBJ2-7	CASSLAYGQGKAYEQYF	TGCGCCAGCAGCTTGGCCTATGGACAGGGGAAGGCCTACGAGCAGTACTTC
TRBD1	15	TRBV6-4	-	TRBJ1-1	CASSDLGQGNTEAFF	TGTGCCAGCAGTGACTTGGGACAGGGGAACACTGAAGCTTTCTTT
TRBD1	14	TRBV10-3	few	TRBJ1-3	CAISGTGAGNTIYF	TGTGCCATCAGTGGGACAGGGGCTGGAAACACCATATATTTT
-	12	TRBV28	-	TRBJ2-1	CASGLFYNEQFF	TGTGCCAGCGGGCTTTTTTACAATGAGCAGTTCTTC
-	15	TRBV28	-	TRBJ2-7	CASRSGATSSYEQYF	TGTGCCAGCAGATCAGGGGCCACAAGCTCCTACGAGCAGTACTTC
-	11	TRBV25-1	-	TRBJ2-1	CASRARDEQFF	TGTGCCAGCAGGGCTCGGGATGAGCAGTTCTTC
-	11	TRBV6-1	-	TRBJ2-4	CASRLENIQYF	TGTGCCAGCCGACTCGAAAACATTCAGTACTTC
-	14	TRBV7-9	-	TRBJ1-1	CASSPRPRGAEAFF	TGTGCCAGCAGCCCGCGGCCAAGGGGCGCTGAAGCTTTCTTT
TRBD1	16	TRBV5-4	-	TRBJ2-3	CASSRRDRVSTDTQYF	TGTGCCAGCAGCCGTAGGGACAGAGTCAGCACAGATACGCAGTATTTT
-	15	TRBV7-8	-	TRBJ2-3	CASSFSAASTDTQYF	TGTGCCAGCAGCTTTAGCGCAGCAAGCACAGATACGCAGTATTTT
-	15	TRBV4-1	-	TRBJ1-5	CASSQQDGGDQPQHF	TGCGCCAGCAGCCAGCAGGACGGGGGGGATCAGCCCCAGCATTTT
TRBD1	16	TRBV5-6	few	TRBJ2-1	CASSFRGTGGWNEQFF	TGTGCCAGCAGCTTCCGAGGGACAGGGGGCTGGAATGAGCAGTTCTTC
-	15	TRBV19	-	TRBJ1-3	CASSLVGGAGNTIYF	TGTGCCAGTAGTCTCGTAGGAGGTGCGGGAAACACCATATATTTT